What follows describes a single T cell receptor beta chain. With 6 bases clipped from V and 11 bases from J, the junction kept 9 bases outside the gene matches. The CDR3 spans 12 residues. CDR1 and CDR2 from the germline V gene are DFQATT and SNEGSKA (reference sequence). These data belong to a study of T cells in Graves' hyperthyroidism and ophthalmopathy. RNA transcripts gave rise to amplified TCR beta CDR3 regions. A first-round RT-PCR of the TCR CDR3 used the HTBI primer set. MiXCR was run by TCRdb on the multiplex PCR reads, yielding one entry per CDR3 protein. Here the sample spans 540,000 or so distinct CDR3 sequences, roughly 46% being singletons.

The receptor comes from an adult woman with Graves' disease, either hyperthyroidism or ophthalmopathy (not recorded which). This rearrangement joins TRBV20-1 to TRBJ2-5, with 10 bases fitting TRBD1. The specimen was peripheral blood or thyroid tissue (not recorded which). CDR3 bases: TGCAGTGCGCAGGACAGGGGGAGGGAGCAGTACTTC. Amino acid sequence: CSAQDRGREQYF.